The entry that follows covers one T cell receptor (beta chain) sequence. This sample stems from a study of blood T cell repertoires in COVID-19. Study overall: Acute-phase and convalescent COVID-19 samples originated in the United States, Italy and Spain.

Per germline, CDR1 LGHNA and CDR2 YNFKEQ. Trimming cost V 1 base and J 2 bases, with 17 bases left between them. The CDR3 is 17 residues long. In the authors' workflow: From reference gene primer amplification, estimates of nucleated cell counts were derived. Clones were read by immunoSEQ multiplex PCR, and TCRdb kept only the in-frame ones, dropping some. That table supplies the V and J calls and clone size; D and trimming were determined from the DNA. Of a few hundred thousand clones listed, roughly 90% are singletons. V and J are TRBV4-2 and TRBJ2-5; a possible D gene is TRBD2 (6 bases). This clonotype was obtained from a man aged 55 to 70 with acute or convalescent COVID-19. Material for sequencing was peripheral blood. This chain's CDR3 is CASSQARWGEQQETQYF. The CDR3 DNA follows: TGTGCCAGCAGCCAAGCTCGATGGGGGGAACAACAAGAGACCCAGTACTTC.